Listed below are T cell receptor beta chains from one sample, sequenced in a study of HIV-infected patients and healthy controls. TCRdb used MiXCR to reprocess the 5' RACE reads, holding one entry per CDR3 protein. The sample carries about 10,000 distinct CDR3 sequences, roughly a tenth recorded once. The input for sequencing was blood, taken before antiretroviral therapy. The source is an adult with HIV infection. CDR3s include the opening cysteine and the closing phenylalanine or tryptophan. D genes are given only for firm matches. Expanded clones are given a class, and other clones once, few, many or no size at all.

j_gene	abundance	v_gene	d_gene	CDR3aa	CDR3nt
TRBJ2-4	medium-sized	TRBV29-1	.	CSVGLVAKNIQYF	TGCAGCGTTGGGTTAGTAGCCAAAAACATTCAGTACTTC
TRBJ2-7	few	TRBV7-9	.	CASSSLPAFWEQYF	TGTGCCAGCAGCTCCTTGCCGGCTTTTTGGGAGCAGTACTTC
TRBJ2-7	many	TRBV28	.	CTSYERAGREQYF	TGTACCAGCTATGAAAGGGCAGGGCGCGAGCAGTACTTC
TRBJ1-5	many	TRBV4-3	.	CASSQDRWGSNQPQHF	TGCGCCAGCAGCCAAGATAGATGGGGAAGCAATCAGCCCCAGCATTTT
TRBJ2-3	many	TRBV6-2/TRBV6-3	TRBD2	CASSLAGVADTQYF	TGTGCCAGCAGTCTAGCGGGAGTCGCAGATACGCAGTATTTT
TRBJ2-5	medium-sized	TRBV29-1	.	CSVLWAGMGQETQYF	TGCAGCGTGCTGTGGGCAGGGATGGGGCAAGAGACCCAGTACTTC
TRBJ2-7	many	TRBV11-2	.	CASSRPGQRYEQYF	TGTGCCAGCAGCCGGCCCGGACAGCGCTACGAGCAGTACTTC
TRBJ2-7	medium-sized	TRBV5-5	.	CASSLGQTAIYEQYF	TGTGCCAGCAGCTTGGGCCAAACGGCAATCTACGAGCAGTACTTC
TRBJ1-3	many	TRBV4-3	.	CASSQGSGADGNTIYF	TGCGCCAGCAGCCAAGGGTCGGGGGCAGATGGAAACACCATATATTTT
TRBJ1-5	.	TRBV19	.	CASSIGPSRVANQPQHF	TGTGCCAGTAGTATAGGGCCCTCCCGCGTCGCCAATCAGCCCCAGCATTTT
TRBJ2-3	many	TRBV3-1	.	CASSQFQYTQYF	TGTGCCAGCAGCCAATTCCAATATACGCAGTATTTT
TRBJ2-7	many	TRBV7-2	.	CASSPRTPPVPSYEQYF	TGTGCCAGCAGCCCGAGGACACCCCCAGTCCCCTCCTACGAGCAGTACTTC
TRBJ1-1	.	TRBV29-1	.	CSVVGSAMNTEAFF	TGCAGCGTAGTGGGTTCTGCCATGAACACTGAAGCTTTCTTT
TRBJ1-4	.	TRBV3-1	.	CASSPSESLYETEKLFF	TGTGCCAGCAGCCCTTCGGAATCCCTTTATGAGACTGAAAAACTGTTTTTT
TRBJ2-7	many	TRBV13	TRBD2	CASSLGLAGDYEQYF	TGTGCCAGCAGCTTAGGACTAGCGGGGGACTACGAGCAGTACTTC
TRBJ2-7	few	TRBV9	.	CASSAAGYEQYF	TGTGCCAGCAGCGCCGCCGGGTACGAGCAGTACTTC
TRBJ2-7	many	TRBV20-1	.	CSAVAPRKAQYF	TGCAGTGCCGTAGCACCCAGGAAGGCGCAGTACTTC
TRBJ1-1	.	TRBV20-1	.	CSARGNRESEAFF	TGCAGTGCTAGAGGGAACAGGGAGTCTGAAGCTTTCTTT
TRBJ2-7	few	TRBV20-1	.	CSATVAENVAYEQYF	TGCAGTGCTACCGTAGCGGAGAATGTGGCCTACGAGCAGTACTTC
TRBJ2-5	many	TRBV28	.	CASSTAWGIQETQYF	TGTGCCAGCAGTACGGCTTGGGGGATCCAAGAGACCCAGTACTTC
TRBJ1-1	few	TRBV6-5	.	CASSYGHEAFF	TGTGCCAGCAGTTACGGGCATGAAGCTTTCTTT
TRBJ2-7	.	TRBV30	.	CAWSVQQDSYEQYF	TGTGCCTGGAGTGTACAACAGGACTCCTACGAGCAGTACTTC
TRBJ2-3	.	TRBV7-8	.	CASSLMPTDTQYF	TGTGCCAGCAGCTTAATGCCGACAGATACGCAGTATTTT
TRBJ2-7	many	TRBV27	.	CASSFASTRTRTGEQYF	TGTGCCAGCAGTTTCGCATCGACCCGAACCAGGACCGGCGAGCAGTACTTC
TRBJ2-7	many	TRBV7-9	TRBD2	CASTTVGLADSYEQYF	TGTGCCAGCACAACGGTGGGGCTAGCGGATTCCTACGAGCAGTACTTC
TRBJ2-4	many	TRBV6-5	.	CATKPGGDIQYF	TGTGCCACCAAGCCAGGGGGGGACATTCAGTACTTC
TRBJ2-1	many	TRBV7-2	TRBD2	CASRGLAGGYDEQFF	TGTGCCAGCAGGGGACTAGCGGGGGGGTACGATGAGCAGTTCTTC
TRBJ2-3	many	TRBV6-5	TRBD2	CASRGSGSSDTQYF	TGTGCCAGCAGAGGAAGCGGGAGCTCAGATACGCAGTATTTT
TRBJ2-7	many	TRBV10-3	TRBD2	CAIGTSVFEQYF	TGTGCCATCGGGACTAGCGTGTTCGAGCAGTACTTC
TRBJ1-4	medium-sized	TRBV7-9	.	CASSLVGGENEKLFF	TGTGCCAGCAGCTTAGTAGGCGGGGAAAATGAAAAACTGTTTTTT
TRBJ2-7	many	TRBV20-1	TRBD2	CSARLPAGVWYEQYF	TGCAGTGCTAGACTACCAGCGGGAGTTTGGTACGAGCAGTACTTC
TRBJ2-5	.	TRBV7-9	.	CASSLQQETQYF	TGTGCCAGCAGCCTACAGCAAGAGACCCAGTACTTC
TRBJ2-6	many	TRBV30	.	CAWSPDPTGANVLTF	TGTGCCTGGAGTCCCGACCCCACTGGGGCCAACGTCCTGACTTTC
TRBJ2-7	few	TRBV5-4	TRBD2	CASSYRGGSGVEQYF	TGTGCCAGCAGCTACCGAGGGGGTAGCGGGGTCGAGCAGTACTTC
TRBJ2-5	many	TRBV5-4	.	CASSLDRRQETQYF	TGTGCCAGCAGCTTGGATAGGCGTCAAGAGACCCAGTACTTC
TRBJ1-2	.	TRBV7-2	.	CASSLREAGGYTF	TGTGCCAGCAGCTTAAGAGAGGCGGGAGGCTACACCTTC
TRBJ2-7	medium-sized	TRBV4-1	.	CASSQEVVLGNEQYF	TGCGCCAGCAGCCAAGAAGTAGTACTGGGAAACGAGCAGTACTTC
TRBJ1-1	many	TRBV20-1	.	CSAREVYGDTEAFF	TGCAGTGCTAGAGAAGTCTATGGGGACACTGAAGCTTTCTTT
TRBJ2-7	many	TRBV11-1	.	CASSLESEQYF	TGTGCCAGCAGCTTAGAGTCCGAGCAGTACTTC
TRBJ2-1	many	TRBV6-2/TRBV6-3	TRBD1	CASSTGETGHNEQFF	TGTGCCAGCAGTACCGGAGAGACAGGGCACAATGAGCAGTTCTTC
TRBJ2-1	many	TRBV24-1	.	CATSDSARNEQFF	TGTGCCACCAGTGATTCCGCCCGGAATGAGCAGTTCTTC